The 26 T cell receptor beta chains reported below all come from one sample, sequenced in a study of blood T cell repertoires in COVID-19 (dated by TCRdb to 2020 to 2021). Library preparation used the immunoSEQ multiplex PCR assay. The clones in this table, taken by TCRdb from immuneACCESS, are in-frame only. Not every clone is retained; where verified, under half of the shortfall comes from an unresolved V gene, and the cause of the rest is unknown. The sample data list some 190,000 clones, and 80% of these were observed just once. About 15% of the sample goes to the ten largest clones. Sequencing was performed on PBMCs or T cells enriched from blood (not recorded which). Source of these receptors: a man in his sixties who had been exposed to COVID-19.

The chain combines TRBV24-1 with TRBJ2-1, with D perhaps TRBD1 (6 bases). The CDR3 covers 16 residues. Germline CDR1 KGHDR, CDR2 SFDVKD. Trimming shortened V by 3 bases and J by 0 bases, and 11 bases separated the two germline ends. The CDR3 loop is CATSDPGTNSYNEQFF. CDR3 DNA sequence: TGTGCCACCAGTGATCCCGGGACAAACTCCTACAATGAGCAGTTCTTC.

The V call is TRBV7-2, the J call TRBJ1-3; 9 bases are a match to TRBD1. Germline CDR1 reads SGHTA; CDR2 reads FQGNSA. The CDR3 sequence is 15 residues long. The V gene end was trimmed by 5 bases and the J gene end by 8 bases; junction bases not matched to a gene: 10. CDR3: CASSLGQGSVDTIYF. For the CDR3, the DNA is TGTGCCAGCAGCCTTGGACAGGGGTCAGTGGACACCATATATTTT.

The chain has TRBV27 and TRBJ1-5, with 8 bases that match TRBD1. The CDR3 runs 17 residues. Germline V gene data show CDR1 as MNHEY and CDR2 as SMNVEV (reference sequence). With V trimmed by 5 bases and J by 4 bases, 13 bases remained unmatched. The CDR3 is CASSRRPTGDLNQPQHF. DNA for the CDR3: TGTGCCAGCAGTAGAAGACCGACAGGGGACTTGAATCAGCCCCAGCATTTT.

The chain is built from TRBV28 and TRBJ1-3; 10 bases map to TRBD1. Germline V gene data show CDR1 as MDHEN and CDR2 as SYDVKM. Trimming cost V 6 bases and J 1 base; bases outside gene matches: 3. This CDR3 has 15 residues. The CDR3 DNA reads TGTGCCAGCAGAGGACAGGGGGTGTCTGGAAACACCATATATTTT. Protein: CASRGQGVSGNTIYF.

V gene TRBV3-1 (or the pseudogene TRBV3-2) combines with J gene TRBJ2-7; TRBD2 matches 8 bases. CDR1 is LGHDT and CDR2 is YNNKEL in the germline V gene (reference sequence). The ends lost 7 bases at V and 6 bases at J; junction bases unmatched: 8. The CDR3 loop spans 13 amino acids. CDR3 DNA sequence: TGTGCCAGCACCCGCGGGAGGCGGTCCGAGCAGTACTTC. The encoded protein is CASTRGRRSEQYF.

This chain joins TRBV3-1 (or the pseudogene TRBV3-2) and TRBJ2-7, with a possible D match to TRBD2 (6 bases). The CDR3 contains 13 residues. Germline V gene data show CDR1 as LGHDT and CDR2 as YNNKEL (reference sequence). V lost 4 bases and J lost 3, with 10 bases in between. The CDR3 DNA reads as TGTGCCAGCAGCCCATGGGGGGACTACGAGCAGTACTTC. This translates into CASSPWGDYEQYF.

For the CDR3, the DNA is TGCAGCGTTGACCACTCCTCAGGGGCAGCAGGCTATGGCTACACCTTC. Amino acids: CSVDHSSGAAGYGYTF. V gene TRBV29-1 combines with J gene TRBJ1-2, with a tentative D call TRBD1 (6 bases). The CDR3 runs to 16 residues. Trimming removed 3 bases from V and 4 bases from J, with 21 bases in between. Germline V lookup: CDR1 SQVTM, CDR2 ANQGSEA.

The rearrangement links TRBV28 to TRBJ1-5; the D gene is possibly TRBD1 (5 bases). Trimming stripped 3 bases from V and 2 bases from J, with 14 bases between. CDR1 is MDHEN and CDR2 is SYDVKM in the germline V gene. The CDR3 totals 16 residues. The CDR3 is CASSLGQGPGNQPQHF. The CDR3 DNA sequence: TGTGCCAGCAGTTTGGGGCAGGGCCCTGGCAATCAGCCCCAGCATTTT.

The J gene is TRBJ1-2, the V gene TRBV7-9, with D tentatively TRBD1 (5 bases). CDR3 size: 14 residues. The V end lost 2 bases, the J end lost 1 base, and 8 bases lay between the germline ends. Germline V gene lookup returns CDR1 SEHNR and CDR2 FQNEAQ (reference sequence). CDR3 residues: CASSLPGLNYGYTF. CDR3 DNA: TGTGCCAGCAGCTTACCAGGGCTTAACTATGGCTACACCTTC. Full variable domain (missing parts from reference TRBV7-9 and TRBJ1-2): DTGVSQNPRHKITKRGQNVTFRCDPISEHNRLYWYRQTLGQGPEFLTYFQNEAQLEKSRLLSDRFSAERPKGSFSTLEIQRTEQGDSAMYLCASSLPGLNYGYTFGSGTRLTVV.

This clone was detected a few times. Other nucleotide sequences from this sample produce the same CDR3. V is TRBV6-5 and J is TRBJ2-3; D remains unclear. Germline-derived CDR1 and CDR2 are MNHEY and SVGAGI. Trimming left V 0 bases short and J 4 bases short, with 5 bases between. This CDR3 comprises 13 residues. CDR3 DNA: TGTGCCAGCAGTTACTCGAGAGCAGATACGCAGTATTTT. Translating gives CASSYSRADTQYF.

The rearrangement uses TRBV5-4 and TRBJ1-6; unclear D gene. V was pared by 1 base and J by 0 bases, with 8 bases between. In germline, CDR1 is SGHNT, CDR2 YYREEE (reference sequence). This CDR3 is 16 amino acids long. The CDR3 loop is CASSLSMSSYNSPLHF. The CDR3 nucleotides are TGTGCCAGCAGCTTGTCAATGAGCTCCTATAATTCACCCCTCCACTTT.

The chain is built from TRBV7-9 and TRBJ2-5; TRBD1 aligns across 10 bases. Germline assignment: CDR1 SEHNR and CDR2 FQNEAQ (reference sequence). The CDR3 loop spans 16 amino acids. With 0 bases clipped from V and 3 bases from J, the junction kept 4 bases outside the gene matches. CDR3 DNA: TGTGCCAGCAGCTTAGCGGAGACAGGGGGCGAAGAGACCCAGTACTTC. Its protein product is CASSLAETGGEETQYF.

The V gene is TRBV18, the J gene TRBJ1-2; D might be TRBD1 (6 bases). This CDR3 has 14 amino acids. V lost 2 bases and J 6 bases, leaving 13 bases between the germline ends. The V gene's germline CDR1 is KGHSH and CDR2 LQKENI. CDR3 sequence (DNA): TGTGCCAGCTCACCAGGGGGCGCAGTGGATGGCTACACCTTC. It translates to CASSPGGAVDGYTF.

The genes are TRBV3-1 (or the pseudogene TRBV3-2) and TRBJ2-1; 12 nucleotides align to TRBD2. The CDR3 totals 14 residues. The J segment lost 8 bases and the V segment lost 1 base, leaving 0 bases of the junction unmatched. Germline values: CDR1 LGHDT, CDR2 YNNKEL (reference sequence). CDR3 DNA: TGTGCCAGCAGCCAAGGACTAGCGGGAGATGAGCAGTTCTTC. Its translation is CASSQGLAGDEQFF.

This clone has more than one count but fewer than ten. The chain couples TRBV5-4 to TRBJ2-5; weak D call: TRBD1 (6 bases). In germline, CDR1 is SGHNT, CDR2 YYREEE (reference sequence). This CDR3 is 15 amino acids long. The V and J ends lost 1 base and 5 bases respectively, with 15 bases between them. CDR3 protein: CASSLRPGERETQYF. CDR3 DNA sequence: TGTGCCAGCAGCTTGAGGCCAGGGGAACGGGAGACCCAGTACTTC.

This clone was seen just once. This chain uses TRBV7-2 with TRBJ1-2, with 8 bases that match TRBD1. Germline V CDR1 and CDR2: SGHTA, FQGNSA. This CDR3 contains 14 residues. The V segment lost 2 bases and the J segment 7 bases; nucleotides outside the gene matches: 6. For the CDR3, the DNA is TGTGCCAGCAGCTTAACAGGGGGAAATGGTGGCTACACCTTC. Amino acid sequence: CASSLTGGNGGYTF.

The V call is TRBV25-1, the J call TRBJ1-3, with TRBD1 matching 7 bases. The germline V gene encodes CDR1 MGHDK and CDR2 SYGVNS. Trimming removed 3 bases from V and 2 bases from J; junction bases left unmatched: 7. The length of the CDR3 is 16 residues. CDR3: CASSEDRLRAGNTIYF. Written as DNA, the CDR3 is TGTGCCAGCAGTGAGGACAGGTTGAGAGCTGGAAACACCATATATTTT.

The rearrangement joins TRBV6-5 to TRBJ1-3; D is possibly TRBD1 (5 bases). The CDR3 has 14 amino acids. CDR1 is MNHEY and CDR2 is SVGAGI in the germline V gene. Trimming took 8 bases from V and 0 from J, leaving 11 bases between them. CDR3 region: CASDLGGSGNTIYF. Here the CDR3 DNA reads TGTGCCAGCGACCTCGGGGGCTCTGGAAACACCATATATTTT.

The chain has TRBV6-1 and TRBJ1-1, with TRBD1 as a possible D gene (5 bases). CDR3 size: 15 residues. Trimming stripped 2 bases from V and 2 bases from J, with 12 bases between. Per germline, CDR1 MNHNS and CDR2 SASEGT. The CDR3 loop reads CASSELGLSNTEAFF. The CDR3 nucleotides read TGTGCCAGCAGTGAATTGGGGCTTAGTAACACTGAAGCTTTCTTT.

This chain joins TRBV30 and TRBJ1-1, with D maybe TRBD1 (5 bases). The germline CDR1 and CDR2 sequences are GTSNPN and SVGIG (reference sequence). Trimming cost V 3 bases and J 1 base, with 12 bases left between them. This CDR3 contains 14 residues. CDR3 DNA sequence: TGTGCCTGGAGGGCAAAAGGGGAGAACACTGAAGCTTTCTTT. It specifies CAWRAKGENTEAFF.

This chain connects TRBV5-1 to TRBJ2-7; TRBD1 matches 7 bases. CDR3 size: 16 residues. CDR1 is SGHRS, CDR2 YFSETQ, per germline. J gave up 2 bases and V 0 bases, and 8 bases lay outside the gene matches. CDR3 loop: CASSLATDRLTYEQYF. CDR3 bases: TGCGCCAGCAGCTTGGCGACGGACAGGCTAACCTACGAGCAGTACTTC. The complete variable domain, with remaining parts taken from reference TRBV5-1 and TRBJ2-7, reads KAGVTQTPRYLIKTRGQQVTLSCSPISGHRSVSWYQQTPGQGLQFLFEYFSETQRNKGNFPGRFSGRQFSNSRSEMNVSTLELGDSALYLCASSLATDRLTYEQYFGPGTRLTVT.

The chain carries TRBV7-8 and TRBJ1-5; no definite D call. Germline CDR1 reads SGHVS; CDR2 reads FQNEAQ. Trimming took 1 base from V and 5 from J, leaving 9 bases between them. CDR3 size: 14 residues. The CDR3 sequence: CASSLDSGYQPQHF. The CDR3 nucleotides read TGTGCCAGCAGCTTAGATTCGGGGTATCAGCCCCAGCATTTT.

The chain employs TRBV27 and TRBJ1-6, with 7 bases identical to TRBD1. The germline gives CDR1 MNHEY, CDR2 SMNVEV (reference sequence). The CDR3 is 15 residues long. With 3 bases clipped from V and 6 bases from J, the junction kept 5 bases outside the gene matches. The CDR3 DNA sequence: TGTGCCAGCAGTTTCCAACAGGGGTTTAATTCACCCCTCCACTTT. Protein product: CASSFQQGFNSPLHF.

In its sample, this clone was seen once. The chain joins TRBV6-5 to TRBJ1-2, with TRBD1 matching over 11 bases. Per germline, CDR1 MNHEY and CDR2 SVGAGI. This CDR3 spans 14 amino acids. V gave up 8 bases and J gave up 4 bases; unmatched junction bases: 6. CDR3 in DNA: TGTGCCAGCGTAGGACAGGGGGCCGTCTATGGCTACACCTTC. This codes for CASVGQGAVYGYTF.

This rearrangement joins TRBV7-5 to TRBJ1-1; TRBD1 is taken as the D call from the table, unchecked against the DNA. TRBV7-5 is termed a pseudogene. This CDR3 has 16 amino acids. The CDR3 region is CVRSLRDKILDTEAFF. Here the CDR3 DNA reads TGTGTCAGAAGCTTACGGGACAAGATTTTGGACACTGAAGCTTTCTTT.

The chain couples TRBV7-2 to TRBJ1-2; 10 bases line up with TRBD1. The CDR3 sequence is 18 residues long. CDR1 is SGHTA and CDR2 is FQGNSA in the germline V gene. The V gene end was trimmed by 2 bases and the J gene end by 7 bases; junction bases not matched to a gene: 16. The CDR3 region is CASSLSRGRDRGTGGYTF. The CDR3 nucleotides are TGTGCCAGCAGCTTAAGTCGGGGCCGGGACAGGGGAACGGGTGGCTACACCTTC.